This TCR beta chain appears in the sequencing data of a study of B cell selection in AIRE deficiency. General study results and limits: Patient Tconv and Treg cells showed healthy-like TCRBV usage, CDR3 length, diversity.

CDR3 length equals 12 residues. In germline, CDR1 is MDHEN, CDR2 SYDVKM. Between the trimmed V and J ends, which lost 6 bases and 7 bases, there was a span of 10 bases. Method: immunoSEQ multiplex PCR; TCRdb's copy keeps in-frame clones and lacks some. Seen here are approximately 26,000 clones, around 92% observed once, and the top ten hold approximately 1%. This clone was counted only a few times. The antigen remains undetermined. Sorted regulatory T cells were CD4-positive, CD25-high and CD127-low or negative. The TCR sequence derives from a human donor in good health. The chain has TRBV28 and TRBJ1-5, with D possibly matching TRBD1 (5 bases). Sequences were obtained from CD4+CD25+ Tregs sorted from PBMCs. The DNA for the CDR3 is TGTGCCAGCAGCGGGGCATGGCAGCCCCAGCATTTT. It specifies CASSGAWQPQHF.